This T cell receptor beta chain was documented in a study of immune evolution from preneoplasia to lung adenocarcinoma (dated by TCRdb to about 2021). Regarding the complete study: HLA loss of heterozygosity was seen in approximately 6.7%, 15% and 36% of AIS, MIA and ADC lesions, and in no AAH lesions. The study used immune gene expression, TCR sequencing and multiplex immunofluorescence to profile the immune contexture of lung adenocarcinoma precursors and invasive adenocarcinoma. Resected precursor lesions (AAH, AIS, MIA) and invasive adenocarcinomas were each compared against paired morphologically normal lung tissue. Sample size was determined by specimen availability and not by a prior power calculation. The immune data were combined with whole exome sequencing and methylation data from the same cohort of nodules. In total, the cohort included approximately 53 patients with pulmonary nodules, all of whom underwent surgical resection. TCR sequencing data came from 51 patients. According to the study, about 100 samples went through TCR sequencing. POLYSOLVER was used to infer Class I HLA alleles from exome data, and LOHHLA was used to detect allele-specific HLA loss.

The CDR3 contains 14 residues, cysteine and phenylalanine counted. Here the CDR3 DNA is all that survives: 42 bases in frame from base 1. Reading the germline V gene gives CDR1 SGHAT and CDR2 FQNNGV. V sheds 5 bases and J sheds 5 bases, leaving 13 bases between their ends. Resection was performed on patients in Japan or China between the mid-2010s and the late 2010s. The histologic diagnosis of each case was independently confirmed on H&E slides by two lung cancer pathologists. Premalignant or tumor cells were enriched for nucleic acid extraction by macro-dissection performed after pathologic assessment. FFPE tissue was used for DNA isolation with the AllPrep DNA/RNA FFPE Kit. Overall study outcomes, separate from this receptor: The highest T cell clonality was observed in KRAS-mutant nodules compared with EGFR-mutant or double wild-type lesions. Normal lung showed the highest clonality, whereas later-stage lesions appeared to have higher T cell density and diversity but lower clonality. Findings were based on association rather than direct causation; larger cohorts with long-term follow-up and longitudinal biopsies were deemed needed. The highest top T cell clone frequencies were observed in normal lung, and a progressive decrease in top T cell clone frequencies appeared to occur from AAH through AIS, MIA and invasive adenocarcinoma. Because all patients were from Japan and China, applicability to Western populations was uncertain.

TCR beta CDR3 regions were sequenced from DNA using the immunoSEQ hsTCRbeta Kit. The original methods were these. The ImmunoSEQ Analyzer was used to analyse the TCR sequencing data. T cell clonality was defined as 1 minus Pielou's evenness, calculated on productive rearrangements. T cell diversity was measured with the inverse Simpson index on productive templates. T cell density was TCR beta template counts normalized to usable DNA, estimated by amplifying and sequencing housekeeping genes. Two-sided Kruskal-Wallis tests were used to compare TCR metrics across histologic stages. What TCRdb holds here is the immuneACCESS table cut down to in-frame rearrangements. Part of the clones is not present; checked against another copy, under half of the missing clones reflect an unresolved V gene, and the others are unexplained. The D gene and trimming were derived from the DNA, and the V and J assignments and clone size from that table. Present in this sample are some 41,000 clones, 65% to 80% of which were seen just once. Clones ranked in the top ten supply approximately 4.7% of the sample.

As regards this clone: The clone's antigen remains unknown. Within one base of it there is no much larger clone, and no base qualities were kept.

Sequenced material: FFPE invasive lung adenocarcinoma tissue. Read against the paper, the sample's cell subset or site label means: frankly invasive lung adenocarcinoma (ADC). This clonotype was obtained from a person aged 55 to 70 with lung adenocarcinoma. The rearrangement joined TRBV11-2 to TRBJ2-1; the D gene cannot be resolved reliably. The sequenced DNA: TGTGCCAGCAGCCCGTATCAAACGCACAATGAGCAGTTCTTC. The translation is CASSPYQTHNEQFF.